This T cell receptor (beta chain) derives from a study of blood T cell repertoires in COVID-19. The CDR3 contains 15 residues. Germline V gene lookup returns CDR1 LNHDA and CDR2 SQIVND (reference sequence). The ends lost 3 bases at V and 3 bases at J; junction bases unmatched: 4. Study members were between about 18 and 90 years old and lived in approximately 25 US regions. Libraries were prepared by immunoSEQ multiplex PCR; TCRdb keeps only in-frame clonotypes and omits some of them. This table has around 280,000 clones, 90% appearing once. The TCR was taken from a woman aged 18 to 35 with acute COVID-19. The chain couples TRBV19 to TRBJ2-7, with 11 bases aligning to TRBD2. Sequencing input: PBMCs or T cells enriched from blood (not recorded which). The CDR3: CASSIVSGRVYEQYF. CDR3 DNA: TGTGCCAGTAGTATCGTTAGCGGGAGGGTCTACGAGCAGTACTTC. Using reference TRBV19 and TRBJ2-7 for the parts outside the CDR3, the full variable domain is DGGITQSPKYLFRKEGQNVTLSCEQNLNHDAMYWYRQDPGQGLRLIYYSQIVNDFQKGDIAEGYSVSREKKESFPLTVTSAQKNPTAFYLCASSIVSGRVYEQYFGPGTRLTVT.